The clone carrying this T cell receptor (beta chain) was counted many times. Germline lookup yields CDR1 MNHEY and CDR2 SVGAGI. V trimming: 6 bases; J trimming: 5 bases; junction bases outside the gene matches: 5. The CDR3 is 13 residues long. This entry comes from a study of T cells in Graves' hyperthyroidism and ophthalmopathy. RNA transcripts gave rise to amplified TCR beta CDR3 regions. When the TCR CDR3 underwent first-round RT-PCR, the HTBI primer set was used. TCRdb independently ran MiXCR on the multiplex PCR reads; one entry per CDR3 protein. The sample has around 350,000 distinct CDR3 sequences, over 15% seen once.

What was sequenced was blood. The chain couples TRBV6-5 to TRBJ2-7, with TRBD2 matching 9 bases. The sequence was collected from a woman aged 18 to 35 with Graves' hyperthyroidism. The CDR3 DNA reads as TGTGCCAGCAGGCGGGGGGGGTCCAACGAGCAGTACTTC. It encodes CASRRGGSNEQYF.